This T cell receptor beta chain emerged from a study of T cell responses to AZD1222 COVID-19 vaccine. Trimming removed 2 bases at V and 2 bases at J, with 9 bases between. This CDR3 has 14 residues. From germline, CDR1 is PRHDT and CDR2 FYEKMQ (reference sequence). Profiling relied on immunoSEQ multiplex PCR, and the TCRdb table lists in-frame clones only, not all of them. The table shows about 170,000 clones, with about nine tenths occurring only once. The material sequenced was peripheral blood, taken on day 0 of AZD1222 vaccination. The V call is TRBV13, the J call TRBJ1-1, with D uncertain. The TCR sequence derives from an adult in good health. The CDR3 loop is CASSLYPVNTEAFF. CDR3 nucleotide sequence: TGTGCCAGCAGCTTATACCCGGTTAACACTGAAGCTTTCTTT.